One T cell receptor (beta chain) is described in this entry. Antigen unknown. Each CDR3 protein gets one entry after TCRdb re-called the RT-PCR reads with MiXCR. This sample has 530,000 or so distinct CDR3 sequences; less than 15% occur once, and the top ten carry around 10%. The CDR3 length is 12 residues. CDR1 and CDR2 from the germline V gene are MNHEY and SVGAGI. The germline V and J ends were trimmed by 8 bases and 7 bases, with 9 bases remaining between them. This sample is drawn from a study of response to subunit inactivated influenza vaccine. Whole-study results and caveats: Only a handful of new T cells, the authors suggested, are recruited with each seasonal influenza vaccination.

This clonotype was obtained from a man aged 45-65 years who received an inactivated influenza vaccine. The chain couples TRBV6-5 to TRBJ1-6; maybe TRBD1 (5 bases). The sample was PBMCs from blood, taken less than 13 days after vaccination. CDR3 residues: CASGRGNSPLHF. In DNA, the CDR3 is TGTGCCAGCGGTCGGGGGAATTCACCCCTCCACTTT.